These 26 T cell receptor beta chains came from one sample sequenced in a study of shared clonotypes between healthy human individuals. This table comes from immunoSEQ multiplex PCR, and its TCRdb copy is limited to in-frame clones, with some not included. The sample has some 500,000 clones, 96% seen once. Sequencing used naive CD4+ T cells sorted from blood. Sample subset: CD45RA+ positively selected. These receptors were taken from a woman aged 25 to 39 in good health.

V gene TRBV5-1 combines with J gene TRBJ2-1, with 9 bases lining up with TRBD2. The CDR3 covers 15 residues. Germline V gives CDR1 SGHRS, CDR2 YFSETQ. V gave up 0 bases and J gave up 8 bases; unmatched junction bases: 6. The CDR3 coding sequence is TGCGCCAGCAGCTTGGTAGCGGGAGCTGGATATGAGCAGTTCTTC. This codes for CASSLVAGAGYEQFF.

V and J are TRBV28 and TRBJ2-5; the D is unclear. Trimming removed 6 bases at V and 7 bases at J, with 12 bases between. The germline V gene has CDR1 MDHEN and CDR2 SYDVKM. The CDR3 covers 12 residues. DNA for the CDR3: TGTGCCAGCAGAAGACTGATAGGGACCCAGTACTTC. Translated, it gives CASRRLIGTQYF.

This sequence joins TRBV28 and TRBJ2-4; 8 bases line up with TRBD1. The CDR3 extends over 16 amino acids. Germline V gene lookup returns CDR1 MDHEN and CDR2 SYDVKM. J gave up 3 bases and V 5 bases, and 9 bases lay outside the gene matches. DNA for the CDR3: TGTGCCAGCAGTCCATCGACAGGGGATGGCAAAAACATTCAGTACTTC. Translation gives CASSPSTGDGKNIQYF.

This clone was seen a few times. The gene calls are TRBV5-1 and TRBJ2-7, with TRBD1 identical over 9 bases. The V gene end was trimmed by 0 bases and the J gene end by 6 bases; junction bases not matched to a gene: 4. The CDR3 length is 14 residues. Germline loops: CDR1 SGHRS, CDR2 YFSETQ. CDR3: CASSLGGQGGEQYF. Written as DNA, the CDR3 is TGCGCCAGCAGCTTGGGGGGACAGGGCGGCGAGCAGTACTTC.

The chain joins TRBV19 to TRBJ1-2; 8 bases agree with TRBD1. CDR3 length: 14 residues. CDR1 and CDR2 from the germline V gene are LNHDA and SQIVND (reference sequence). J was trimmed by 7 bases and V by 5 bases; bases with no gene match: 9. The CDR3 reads CASSAKGTGGGYTF. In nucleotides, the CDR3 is TGTGCCAGTAGTGCAAAAGGGACAGGAGGTGGCTACACCTTC.

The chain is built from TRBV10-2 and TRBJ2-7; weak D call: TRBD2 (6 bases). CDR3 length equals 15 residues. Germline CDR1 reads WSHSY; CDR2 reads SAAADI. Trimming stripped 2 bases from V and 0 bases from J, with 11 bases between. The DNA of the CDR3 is TGCGCCAGCAGTGAGGTGGGAGGACACTCCTACGAGCAGTACTTC. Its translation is CASSEVGGHSYEQYF.

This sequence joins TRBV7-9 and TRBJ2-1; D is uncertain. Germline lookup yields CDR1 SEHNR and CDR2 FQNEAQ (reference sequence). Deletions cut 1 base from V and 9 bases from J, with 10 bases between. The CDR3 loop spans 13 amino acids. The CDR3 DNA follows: TGTGCCAGCAGCTTAGGAGTCTCCGGTGAGCAGTTCTTC. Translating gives CASSLGVSGEQFF.

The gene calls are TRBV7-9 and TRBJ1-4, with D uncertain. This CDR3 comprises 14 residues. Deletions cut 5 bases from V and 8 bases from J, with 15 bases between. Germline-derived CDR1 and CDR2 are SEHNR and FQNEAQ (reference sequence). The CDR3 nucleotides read TGTGCCAGCAGCCCCCATGTAGCCCCGGAAAAACTGTTTTTT. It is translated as CASSPHVAPEKLFF.

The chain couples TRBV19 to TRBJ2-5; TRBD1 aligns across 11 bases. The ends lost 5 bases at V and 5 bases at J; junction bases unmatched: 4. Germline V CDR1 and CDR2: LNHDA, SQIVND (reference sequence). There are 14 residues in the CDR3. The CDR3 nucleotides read TGTGCCAGTAGTCAGGACAGGGGGCTGGAGACCCAGTACTTC. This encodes CASSQDRGLETQYF.

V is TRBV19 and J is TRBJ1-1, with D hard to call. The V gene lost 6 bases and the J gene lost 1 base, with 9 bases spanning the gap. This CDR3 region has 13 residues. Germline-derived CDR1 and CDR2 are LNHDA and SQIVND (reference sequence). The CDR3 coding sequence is TGTGCCAGTAGGGGAGACTGGAACACTGAAGCTTTCTTT. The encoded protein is CASRGDWNTEAFF. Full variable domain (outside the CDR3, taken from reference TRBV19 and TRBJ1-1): DGGITQSPKYLFRKEGQNVTLSCEQNLNHDAMYWYRQDPGQGLRLIYYSQIVNDFQKGDIAEGYSVSREKKESFPLTVTSAQKNPTAFYLCASRGDWNTEAFFGQGTRLTVV.

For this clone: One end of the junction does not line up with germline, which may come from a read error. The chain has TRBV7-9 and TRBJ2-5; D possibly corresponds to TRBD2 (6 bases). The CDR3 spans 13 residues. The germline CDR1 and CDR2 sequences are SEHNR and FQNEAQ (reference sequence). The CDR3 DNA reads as TGTGCCAGCAGCTTAAGCGGGCCTGAGAGCCAGTACTTC. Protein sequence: CASSLSGPESQYF.

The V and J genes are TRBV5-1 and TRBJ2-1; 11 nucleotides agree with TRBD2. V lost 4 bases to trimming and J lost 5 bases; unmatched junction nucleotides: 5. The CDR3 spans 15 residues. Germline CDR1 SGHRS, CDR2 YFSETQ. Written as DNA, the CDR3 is TGCGCCAGCAGCCGGGGACTAGCGGACGACAATGAGCAGTTCTTC. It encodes CASSRGLADDNEQFF.

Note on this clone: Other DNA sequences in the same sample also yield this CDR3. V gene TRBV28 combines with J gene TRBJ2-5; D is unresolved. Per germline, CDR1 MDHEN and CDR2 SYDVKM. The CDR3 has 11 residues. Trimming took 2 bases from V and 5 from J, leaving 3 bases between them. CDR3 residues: CASSLRETQYF. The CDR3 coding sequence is TGTGCCAGCAGTTTACGGGAGACCCAGTACTTC.

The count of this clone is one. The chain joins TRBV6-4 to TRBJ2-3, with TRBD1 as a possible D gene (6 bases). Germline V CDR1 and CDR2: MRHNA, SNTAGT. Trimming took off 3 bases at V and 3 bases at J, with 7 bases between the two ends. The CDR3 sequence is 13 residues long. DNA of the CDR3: TGTGCCAGCAGTGAACAGGGTACAGATACGCAGTATTTT. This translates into CASSEQGTDTQYF.

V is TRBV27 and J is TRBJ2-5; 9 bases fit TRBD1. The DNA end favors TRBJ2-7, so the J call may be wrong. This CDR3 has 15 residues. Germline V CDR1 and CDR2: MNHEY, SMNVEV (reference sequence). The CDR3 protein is CASSFQTGGAGEQYF. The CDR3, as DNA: TGTGCCAGCAGTTTTCAAACAGGGGGCGCGGGCGAGCAGTACTTC.

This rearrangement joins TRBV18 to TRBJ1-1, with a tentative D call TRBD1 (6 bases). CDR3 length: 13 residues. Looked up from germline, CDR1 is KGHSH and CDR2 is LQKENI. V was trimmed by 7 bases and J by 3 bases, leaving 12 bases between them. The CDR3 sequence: CASYPGQDTEAFF. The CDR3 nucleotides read TGTGCCAGCTACCCGGGACAAGACACTGAAGCTTTCTTT.

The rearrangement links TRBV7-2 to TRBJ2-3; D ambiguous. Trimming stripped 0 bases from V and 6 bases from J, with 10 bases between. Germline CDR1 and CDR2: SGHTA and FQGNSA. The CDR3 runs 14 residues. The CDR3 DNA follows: TGTGCCAGCAGCTTAGCGCCCGGGCGCGATACGCAGTATTTT. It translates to CASSLAPGRDTQYF.

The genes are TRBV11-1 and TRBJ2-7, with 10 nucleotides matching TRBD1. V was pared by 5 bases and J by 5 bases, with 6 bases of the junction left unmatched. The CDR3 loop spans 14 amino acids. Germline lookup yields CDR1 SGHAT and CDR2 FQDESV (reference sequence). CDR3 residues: CASSTRQGAHEQYF. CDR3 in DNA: TGTGCCAGCAGCACACGACAGGGGGCTCACGAGCAGTACTTC.

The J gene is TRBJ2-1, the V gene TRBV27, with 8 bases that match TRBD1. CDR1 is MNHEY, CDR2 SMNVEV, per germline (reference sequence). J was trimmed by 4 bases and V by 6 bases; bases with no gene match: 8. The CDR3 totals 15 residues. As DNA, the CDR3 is TGTGCCAGCAGCGAAGACAGGGGTCCGTACAATGAGCAGTTCTTC. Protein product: CASSEDRGPYNEQFF.

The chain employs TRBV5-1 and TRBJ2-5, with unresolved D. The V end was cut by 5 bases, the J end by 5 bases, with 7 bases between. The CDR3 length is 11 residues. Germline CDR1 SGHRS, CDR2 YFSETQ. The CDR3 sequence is CASRKGETQYF. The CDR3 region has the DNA TGCGCCAGCAGAAAAGGGGAGACCCAGTACTTC. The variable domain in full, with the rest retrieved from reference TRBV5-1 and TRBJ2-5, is KAGVTQTPRYLIKTRGQQVTLSCSPISGHRSVSWYQQTPGQGLQFLFEYFSETQRNKGNFPGRFSGRQFSNSRSEMNVSTLELGDSALYLCASRKGETQYFGPGTRLLVL.

The CDR3 sequence: CASSWGDRGSSYEQYF. The CDR3, as DNA: TGTGCCAGCAGTTGGGGAGACAGGGGGAGCTCCTACGAGCAGTACTTC. The chain uses TRBV6-6 and TRBJ2-7; the match to TRBD1 covers 9 bases. The germline V gene has CDR1 MNHNY and CDR2 SVGAGI (reference sequence). The CDR3 runs to 16 residues. Losses at the gene ends were 4 bases for V and 0 bases for J; bases not matched to a gene: 7.

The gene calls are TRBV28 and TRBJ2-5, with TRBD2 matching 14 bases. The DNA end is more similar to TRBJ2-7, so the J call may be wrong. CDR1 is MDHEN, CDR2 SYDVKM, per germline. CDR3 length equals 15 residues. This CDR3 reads CASSPGTSGRYEQYF. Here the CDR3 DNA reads TGTGCCAGCAGCCCCGGGACTAGCGGGAGATACGAGCAGTACTTC.

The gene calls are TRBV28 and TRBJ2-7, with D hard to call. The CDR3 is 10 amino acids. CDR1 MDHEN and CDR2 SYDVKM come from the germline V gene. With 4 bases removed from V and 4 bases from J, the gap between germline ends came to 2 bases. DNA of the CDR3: TGTGCCAGCAGTTATTACGAGCAGTACTTC. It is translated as CASSYYEQYF.

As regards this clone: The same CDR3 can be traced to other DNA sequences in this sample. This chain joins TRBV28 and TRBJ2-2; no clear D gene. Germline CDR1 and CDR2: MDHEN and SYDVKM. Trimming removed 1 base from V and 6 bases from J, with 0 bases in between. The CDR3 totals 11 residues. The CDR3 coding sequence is TGTGCCAGCAGTTTATCCGGGGAGCTGTTTTTT. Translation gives CASSLSGELFF.

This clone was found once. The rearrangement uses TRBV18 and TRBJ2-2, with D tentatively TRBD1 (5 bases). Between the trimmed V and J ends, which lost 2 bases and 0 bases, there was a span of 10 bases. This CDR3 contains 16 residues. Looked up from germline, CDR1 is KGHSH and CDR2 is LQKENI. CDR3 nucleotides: TGTGCCAGCTCACCAGTATCACAGGCGAACACCGGGGAGCTGTTTTTT. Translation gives CASSPVSQANTGELFF.

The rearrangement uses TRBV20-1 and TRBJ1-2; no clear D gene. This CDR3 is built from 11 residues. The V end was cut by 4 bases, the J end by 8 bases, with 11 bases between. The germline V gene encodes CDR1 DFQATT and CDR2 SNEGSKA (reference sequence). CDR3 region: CSAIAPRGYTF. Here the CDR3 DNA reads TGCAGTGCTATCGCCCCCCGGGGCTACACCTTC.